This TCR beta chain is drawn from a study of T cell responses to AZD1222 COVID-19 vaccine. Study-level findings and limits: Clonal diversity was possibly underestimated; the donors were predominantly white British and more often female. The peak T cell response came first, and repertoires were sampled only after it.

As regards this clone: Its target is unknown.

The CDR3 is 12 amino acids. Clones were sequenced by immunoSEQ multiplex PCR, and TCRdb holds only the in-frame ones, with some missing. This table has just under 85,000 clones, about 82% appearing once. The TCR sequence derives from an adult in good health. This sequence joins TRBV21-1 and TRBJ1-2; the listed D gene, TRBD1, was not tested against the DNA. TRBV21-1 is described as a pseudogene. Sequences were derived from peripheral blood, sampled on day 0 of AZD1222 vaccination. The CDR3 nucleotides read TGTGCCCTGGTGGGCAGTAACTATGGCTACACCTTC. Encoded protein: CALVGSNYGYTF.